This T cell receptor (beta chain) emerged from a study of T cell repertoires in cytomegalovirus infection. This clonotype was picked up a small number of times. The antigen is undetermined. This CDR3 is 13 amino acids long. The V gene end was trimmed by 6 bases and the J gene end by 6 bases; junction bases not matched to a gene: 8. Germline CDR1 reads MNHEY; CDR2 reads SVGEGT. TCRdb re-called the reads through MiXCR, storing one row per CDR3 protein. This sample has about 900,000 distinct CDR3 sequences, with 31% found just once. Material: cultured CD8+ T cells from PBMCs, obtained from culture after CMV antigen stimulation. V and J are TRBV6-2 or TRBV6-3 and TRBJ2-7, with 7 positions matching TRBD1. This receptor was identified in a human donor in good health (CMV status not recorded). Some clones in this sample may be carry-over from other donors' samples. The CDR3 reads CASSYGQAGEQYF. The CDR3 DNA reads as TGTGCCAGCAGCTACGGACAGGCCGGCGAGCAGTACTTC.